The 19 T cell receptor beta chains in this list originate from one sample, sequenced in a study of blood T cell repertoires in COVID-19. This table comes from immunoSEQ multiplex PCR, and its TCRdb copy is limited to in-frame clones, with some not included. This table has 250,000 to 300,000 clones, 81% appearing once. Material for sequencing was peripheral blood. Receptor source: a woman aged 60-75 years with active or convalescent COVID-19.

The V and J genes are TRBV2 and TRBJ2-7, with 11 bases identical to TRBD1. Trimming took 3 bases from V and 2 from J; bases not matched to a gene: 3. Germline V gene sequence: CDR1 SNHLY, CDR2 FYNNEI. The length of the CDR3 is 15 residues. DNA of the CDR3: TGTGCCAGCAGTGATTCGGACAGGGGGCCCTACGAGCAGTACTTC. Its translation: CASSDSDRGPYEQYF.

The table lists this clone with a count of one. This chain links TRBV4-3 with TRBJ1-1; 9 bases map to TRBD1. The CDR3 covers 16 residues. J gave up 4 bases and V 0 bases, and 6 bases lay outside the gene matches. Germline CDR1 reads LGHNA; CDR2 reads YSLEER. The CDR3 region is CASSQDWGQGFTEAFF. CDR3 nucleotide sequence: TGCGCCAGCAGCCAAGATTGGGGACAGGGTTTCACTGAAGCTTTCTTT.

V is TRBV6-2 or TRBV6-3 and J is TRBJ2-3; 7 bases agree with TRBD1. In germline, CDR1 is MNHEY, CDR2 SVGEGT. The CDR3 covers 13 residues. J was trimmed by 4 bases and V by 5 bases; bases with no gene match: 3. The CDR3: CASSGQGADTQYF. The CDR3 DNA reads TGTGCCAGCAGTGGCCAGGGGGCAGATACGCAGTATTTT.

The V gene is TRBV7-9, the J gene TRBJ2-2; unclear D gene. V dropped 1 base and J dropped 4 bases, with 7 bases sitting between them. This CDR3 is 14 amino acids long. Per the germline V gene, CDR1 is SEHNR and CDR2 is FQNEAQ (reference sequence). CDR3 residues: CASSLGSSTGELFF. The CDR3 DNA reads TGTGCCAGCAGCTTAGGATCTAGCACCGGGGAGCTGTTTTTT. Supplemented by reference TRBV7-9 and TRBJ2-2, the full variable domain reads DTGVSQNPRHKITKRGQNVTFRCDPISEHNRLYWYRQTLGQGPEFLTYFQNEAQLEKSRLLSDRFSAERPKGSFSTLEIQRTEQGDSAMYLCASSLGSSTGELFFGEGSRLTVL.

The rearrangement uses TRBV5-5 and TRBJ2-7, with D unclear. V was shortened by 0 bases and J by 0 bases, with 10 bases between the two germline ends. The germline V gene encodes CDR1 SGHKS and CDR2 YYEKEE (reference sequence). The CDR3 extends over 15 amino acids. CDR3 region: CASSLDGASSYEQYF. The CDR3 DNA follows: TGTGCCAGCAGCTTGGATGGAGCCAGCTCCTACGAGCAGTACTTC.

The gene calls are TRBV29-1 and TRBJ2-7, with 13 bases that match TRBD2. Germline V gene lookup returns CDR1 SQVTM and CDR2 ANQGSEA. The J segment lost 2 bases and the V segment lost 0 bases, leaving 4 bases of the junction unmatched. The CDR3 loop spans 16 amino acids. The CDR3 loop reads CSVEDQGLAGTYEQYF. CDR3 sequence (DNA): TGCAGCGTTGAAGACCAGGGACTAGCGGGGACCTACGAGCAGTACTTC.

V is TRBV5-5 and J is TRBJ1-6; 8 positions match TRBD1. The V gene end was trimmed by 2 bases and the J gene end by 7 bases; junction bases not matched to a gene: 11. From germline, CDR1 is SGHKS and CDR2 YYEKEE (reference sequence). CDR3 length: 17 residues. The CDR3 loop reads CASSFGSAGGLNSPLHF. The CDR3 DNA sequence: TGTGCCAGCAGCTTCGGGTCCGCAGGGGGCTTGAATTCACCCCTCCACTTT.

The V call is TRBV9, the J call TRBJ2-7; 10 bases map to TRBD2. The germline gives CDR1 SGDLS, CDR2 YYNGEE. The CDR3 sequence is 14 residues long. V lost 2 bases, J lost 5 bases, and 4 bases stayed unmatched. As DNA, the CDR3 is TGTGCCAGCAGCGTTAGCGGGGGGCTCGACGAGCAGTACTTC. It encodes CASSVSGGLDEQYF.

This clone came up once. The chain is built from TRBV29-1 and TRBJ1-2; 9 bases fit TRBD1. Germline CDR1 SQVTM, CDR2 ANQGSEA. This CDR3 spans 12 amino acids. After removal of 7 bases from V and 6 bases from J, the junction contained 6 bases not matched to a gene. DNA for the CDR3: TGCAGCGCCTCACAGGGGGCGGATGGCTACACCTTC. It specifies CSASQGADGYTF.

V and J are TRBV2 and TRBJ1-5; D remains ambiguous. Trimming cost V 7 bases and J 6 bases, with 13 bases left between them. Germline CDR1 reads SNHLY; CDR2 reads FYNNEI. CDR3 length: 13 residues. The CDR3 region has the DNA TGTGCCAGCAAAGGTCGACTGGTTCAGCCCCAGCATTTT. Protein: CASKGRLVQPQHF.

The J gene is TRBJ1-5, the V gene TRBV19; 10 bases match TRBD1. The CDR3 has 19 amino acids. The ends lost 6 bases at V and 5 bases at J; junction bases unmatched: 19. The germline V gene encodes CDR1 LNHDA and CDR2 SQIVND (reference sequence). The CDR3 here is CASSVPPSGTGVRDQPQHF. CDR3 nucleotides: TGTGCCAGTAGCGTCCCACCCTCCGGGACAGGGGTAAGGGATCAGCCCCAGCATTTT.

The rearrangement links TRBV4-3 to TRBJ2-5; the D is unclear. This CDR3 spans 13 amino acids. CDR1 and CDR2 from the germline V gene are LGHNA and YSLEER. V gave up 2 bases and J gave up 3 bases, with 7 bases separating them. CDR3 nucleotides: TGCGCCAGCAGCCAAATCCTTGAAGAGACCCAGTACTTC. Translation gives CASSQILEETQYF.

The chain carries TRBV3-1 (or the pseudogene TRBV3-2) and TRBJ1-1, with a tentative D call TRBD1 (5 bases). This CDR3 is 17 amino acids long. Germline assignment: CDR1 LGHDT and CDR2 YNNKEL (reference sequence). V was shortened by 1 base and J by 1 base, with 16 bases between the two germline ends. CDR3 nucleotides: TGTGCCAGCAGCCAAGGGATAATACAGGTAACGAACACTGAAGCTTTCTTT. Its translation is CASSQGIIQVTNTEAFF.

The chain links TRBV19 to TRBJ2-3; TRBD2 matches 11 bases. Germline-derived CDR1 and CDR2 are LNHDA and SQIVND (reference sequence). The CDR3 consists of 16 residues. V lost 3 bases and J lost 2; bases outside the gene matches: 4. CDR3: CASSMGLAEVTDTQYF. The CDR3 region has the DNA TGTGCCAGTAGTATGGGACTAGCGGAGGTCACAGATACGCAGTATTTT. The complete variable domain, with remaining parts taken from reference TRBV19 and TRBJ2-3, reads DGGITQSPKYLFRKEGQNVTLSCEQNLNHDAMYWYRQDPGQGLRLIYYSQIVNDFQKGDIAEGYSVSREKKESFPLTVTSAQKNPTAFYLCASSMGLAEVTDTQYFGPGTRLTVL.

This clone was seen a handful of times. The CDR3 is CASSQTGVDGYTF. The CDR3 nucleotides are TGTGCCAGCAGCCAAACAGGGGTTGATGGCTACACCTTC. The rearrangement links TRBV5-4 to TRBJ1-2; 7 bases map to TRBD1. The CDR3 has 13 residues. Germline values: CDR1 SGHNT, CDR2 YYREEE (reference sequence). Losses at the gene ends were 4 bases for V and 6 bases for J; bases not matched to a gene: 6.

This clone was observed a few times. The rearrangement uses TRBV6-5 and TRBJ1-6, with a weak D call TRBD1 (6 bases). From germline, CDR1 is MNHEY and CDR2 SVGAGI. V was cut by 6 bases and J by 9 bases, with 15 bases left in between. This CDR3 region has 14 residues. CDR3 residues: CASSPSGDISPLHF. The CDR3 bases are TGTGCCAGCAGCCCCTCCGGGGACATTTCACCCCTCCACTTT.

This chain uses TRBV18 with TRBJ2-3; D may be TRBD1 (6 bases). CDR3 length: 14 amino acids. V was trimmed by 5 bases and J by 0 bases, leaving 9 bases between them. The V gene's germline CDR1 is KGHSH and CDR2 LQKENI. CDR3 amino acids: CASSSTGSTDTQYF. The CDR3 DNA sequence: TGTGCCAGCTCAAGCACAGGGAGCACAGATACGCAGTATTTT.

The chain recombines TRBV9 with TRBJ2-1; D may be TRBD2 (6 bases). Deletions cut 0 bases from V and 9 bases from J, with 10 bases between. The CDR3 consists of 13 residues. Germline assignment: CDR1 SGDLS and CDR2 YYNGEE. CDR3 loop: CASSVVSGGEQFF. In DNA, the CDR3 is TGTGCCAGCAGCGTAGTTAGCGGCGGTGAGCAGTTCTTC.

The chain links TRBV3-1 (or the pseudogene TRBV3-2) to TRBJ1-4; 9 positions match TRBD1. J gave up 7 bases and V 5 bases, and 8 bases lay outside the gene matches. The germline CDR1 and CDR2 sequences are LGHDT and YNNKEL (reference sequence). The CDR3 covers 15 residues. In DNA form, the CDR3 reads TGTGCCAGCAGCTTCCAGACAGGGGGTACTGAAAAACTGTTTTTT. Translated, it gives CASSFQTGGTEKLFF.